The 7 T cell receptor beta chains given below trace back to one sample, sequenced in a study of cytomegalovirus exposure and HLA in healthy donors. Amplification used 60 Vbeta primers and 13 Jbeta primers. Assay: immunoSEQ multiplex PCR; the TCRdb copy retains only in-frame clones and omits some. In the table there are approximately 220,000 clones, more than 60% of which are singletons. Sequences were obtained from PBMCs. These receptor sequences come from a man aged 35 to 55 in good health and CMV-seronegative.

The chain is built from TRBV7-8 and TRBJ2-2, with 7 bases lining up with TRBD1. V was pared by 5 bases and J by 4 bases, with 7 bases of the junction left unmatched. CDR3 length: 15 residues. Germline V gene lookup returns CDR1 SGHVS and CDR2 FQNEAQ. CDR3 in amino acids: CASSPIQGSTGELFF. CDR3 bases: TGTGCCAGCAGCCCCATACAGGGGAGCACCGGGGAGCTGTTTTTT.

V gene TRBV27 combines with J gene TRBJ1-1; a weak D match, TRBD1 (6 bases). The CDR3 totals 14 residues. Deletions cut 2 bases from V and 6 bases from J, with 13 bases between. Germline CDR1 MNHEY, CDR2 SMNVEV (reference sequence). In nucleotides, the CDR3 is TGTGCCAGCAGTTTAAACAGGGTGAGACCTGAAGCTTTCTTT. Its protein is CASSLNRVRPEAFF.

V and J are TRBV27 and TRBJ1-2, with D possibly TRBD1 on 5 matching bases. Germline lookup yields CDR1 MNHEY and CDR2 SMNVEV (reference sequence). This CDR3 has 16 residues. V lost 5 bases to trimming and J lost 0 bases, with 16 bases between them. The CDR3 protein is CASSLKTGNANYGYTF. In DNA, the CDR3 is TGTGCCAGCAGTCTTAAAACAGGAAATGCTAACTATGGCTACACCTTC.

The V gene is TRBV2, the J gene TRBJ1-4; 10 nucleotides agree with TRBD1. Germline V CDR1 and CDR2: SNHLY, FYNNEI. Germline trimming cut 8 bases from V and 7 bases from J; bases unmatched to any gene: 7. The CDR3 is 14 amino acids. The CDR3 DNA is TGTGCCAGCCGGTGGGACAGGGGTGGTGAAAAACTGTTTTTT. Its protein is CASRWDRGGEKLFF.

The rearrangement joins TRBV18 to TRBJ1-2; possible D gene TRBD1, 6 bases. The CDR3 contains 14 residues. Germline V gene sequence: CDR1 KGHSH, CDR2 LQKENI. With 3 bases removed from V and 4 bases from J, the gap between germline ends came to 12 bases. The CDR3 reads CASSPAKGVYGYTF. For the CDR3, the DNA is TGTGCCAGCTCACCCGCGAAGGGGGTCTATGGCTACACCTTC.

The chain combines TRBV27 with TRBJ2-2, with D perhaps TRBD1 (5 bases). Looked up from germline, CDR1 is MNHEY and CDR2 is SMNVEV (reference sequence). This CDR3 contains 13 residues. V dropped 8 bases and J dropped 0 bases, with 7 bases sitting between them. The CDR3 DNA reads as TGTGCCAGCGGGGCTTCGAACACCGGGGAGCTGTTTTTT. Its protein is CASGASNTGELFF.

This clone was picked up one time. The chain uses TRBV19 and TRBJ1-1, with 8 bases identical to TRBD1. Losses at the gene ends were 3 bases for V and 4 bases for J; bases not matched to a gene: 4. Germline CDR1 is LNHDA and CDR2 is SQIVND (reference sequence). This CDR3 spans 14 amino acids. In nucleotides, the CDR3 is TGTGCCAGTAGTATGACAGGGGCTGGCACTGAAGCTTTCTTT. Amino acid sequence: CASSMTGAGTEAFF.